Listed here are 5 T cell receptor beta chains from one sample, sequenced in a study of OX40 agonist ivuxolimab in advanced cancers. Here immunoSEQ multiplex PCR was the method, and the copy in TCRdb shows in-frame clones only, minus some. The table has 22,000 or so clones, more than 75% seen once. The input for sequencing was CD4+ or CD8+ T cells sorted from blood, taken in a trial of the OX40 agonist ivuxolimab. All receptors come from an adult with an advanced solid tumor such as melanoma, head and neck, liver or kidney cancer.

The V gene is TRBV6-1, the J gene TRBJ2-3; tentatively, D is TRBD2 (6 bases). CDR3 length equals 16 residues. Germline CDR1 MNHNS, CDR2 SASEGT. Trimming removed 0 bases at V and 3 bases at J, with 13 bases between. The CDR3 reads CASSEAAGGLTDTQYF. The CDR3 DNA follows: TGTGCCAGCAGTGAAGCCGCAGGAGGGTTGACAGATACGCAGTATTTT.

This chain connects TRBV19 to TRBJ1-5; tentative D call: TRBD1 (5 bases). V shed 7 bases and J shed 0 bases, with 13 bases lying between them. CDR3 size: 15 residues. The germline V gene encodes CDR1 LNHDA and CDR2 SQIVND (reference sequence). The CDR3 reads CASKGRFDSNQPQHF. CDR3 in DNA: TGTGCCAGTAAGGGACGGTTTGATAGCAATCAGCCCCAGCATTTT.

The chain carries TRBV2 and TRBJ2-2; TRBD2 might be the D (5 bases). Germline V gene sequence: CDR1 SNHLY, CDR2 FYNNEI. Trimming cost V 3 bases and J 6 bases, with 20 bases left between them. The CDR3 consists of 17 residues. The CDR3 region is CASSDNLYSVGAGELFF. The DNA of the CDR3 is TGTGCCAGCAGTGATAATCTATACTCGGTCGGGGCCGGGGAGCTGTTTTTT.

The V call is TRBV28, the J call TRBJ2-1; maybe TRBD2 (5 bases). V shed 2 bases and J shed 7 bases, with 9 bases lying between them. Germline V gives CDR1 MDHEN, CDR2 SYDVKM. The CDR3 has 13 residues. The CDR3 DNA reads TGTGCCAGCAGTTTAACAGCGGTAAATGAGCAGTTCTTC. This codes for CASSLTAVNEQFF.

The chain carries TRBV7-8 and TRBJ2-7; unclear D gene. The ends were cut back, 3 bases at V and 5 bases at J, with 20 bases in the middle. CDR1 and CDR2 from the germline V gene are SGHVS and FQNEAQ. The CDR3 is 16 residues long. CDR3 in DNA: TGTGCCAGCAGCTTTACGGTCCTTTCAATCATCCACGAGCAGTACTTC. Amino acid sequence: CASSFTVLSIIHEQYF.